Following are 29 T cell receptor beta chains from one sample sequenced in a study of OX40 agonist ivuxolimab in advanced cancers. The library was generated by the immunoSEQ multiplex PCR assay. Here the immuneACCESS table is served through TCRdb, limited to in-frame sequences with V and J called. Missing clones are a known gap in these copies; in checked studies unresolved V genes cover under half, and the rest lacks a known reason. Across this sample there are 70,000 to 95,000 clones, with around 80% seen only once. Clones ranked in the top ten supply 1.5% to 2% of the sample. This material consisted of CD4+ or CD8+ T cells sorted from blood, taken in a trial of the OX40 agonist ivuxolimab. These receptors all come from an adult with an advanced solid tumor such as melanoma, head and neck, liver or kidney cancer.

The chain recombines TRBV18 with TRBJ1-3; D is unclear. Looked up from germline, CDR1 is KGHSH and CDR2 is LQKENI. The V gene lost 3 bases and the J gene lost 5 bases, with 11 bases spanning the gap. The CDR3 is made up of 14 amino acids. Here the CDR3 DNA reads TGTGCCAGCTCACCGTCCGGGTATAGAAACACCATATATTTT. Amino acid sequence: CASSPSGYRNTIYF.

This chain uses TRBV28 with TRBJ1-2; D call uncertain. This CDR3 region has 16 residues. The germline V gene encodes CDR1 MDHEN and CDR2 SYDVKM. V lost 5 bases and J lost 0, with 16 bases in between. The CDR3 DNA reads as TGTGCCAGCAGTCCCGCCCAGCGGAAGGCTAACTATGGCTACACCTTC. Encoded protein: CASSPAQRKANYGYTF.

The chain uses TRBV19 and TRBJ2-2; D may be TRBD2 (6 bases). The CDR3 spans 15 residues. CDR1 and CDR2 from the germline V gene are LNHDA and SQIVND (reference sequence). V shed 7 bases and J shed 2 bases, with 14 bases lying between them. This chain's CDR3 is CASTSQTSNTGELFF. The CDR3, as DNA: TGTGCCAGTACCTCCCAGACTAGTAACACCGGGGAGCTGTTTTTT.

CDR3 protein: CASSFARGEYEQYF. The CDR3 nucleotides read TGTGCCAGCAGCTTTGCCCGGGGGGAATACGAGCAGTACTTC. This chain links TRBV7-2 with TRBJ2-7; 7 bases line up with TRBD2. Germline values: CDR1 SGHTA, CDR2 FQGNSA. CDR3 length equals 14 residues. J lost 4 bases, V lost 3 bases, and 6 bases had no gene match.

V is TRBV28 and J is TRBJ1-5; D possibly corresponds to TRBD1 (6 bases). V was shortened by 3 bases and J by 5 bases, with 14 bases between the two germline ends. The CDR3 is 15 amino acids. Germline assignment: CDR1 MDHEN and CDR2 SYDVKM. The CDR3 loop is CASSFRGRMDQPQHF. The CDR3 nucleotides are TGTGCCAGCAGTTTCAGGGGAAGGATGGATCAGCCCCAGCATTTT.

The rearrangement links TRBV5-1 to TRBJ1-3; D uncertain. Deletions cut 0 bases from V and 0 bases from J, with 10 bases between. The CDR3 spans 16 residues. Germline lookup yields CDR1 SGHRS and CDR2 YFSETQ. The CDR3 nucleotides are TGCGCCAGCAGCTTGGAGCCGGCTAGCTCTGGAAACACCATATATTTT. Its translation: CASSLEPASSGNTIYF. Full variable domain (rest looked up from reference TRBV5-1 and TRBJ1-3): KAGVTQTPRYLIKTRGQQVTLSCSPISGHRSVSWYQQTPGQGLQFLFEYFSETQRNKGNFPGRFSGRQFSNSRSEMNVSTLELGDSALYLCASSLEPASSGNTIYFGEGSWLTVV.

The V gene is TRBV5-1, the J gene TRBJ1-2, with 8 bases identical to TRBD1. Unmatched junction bases numbered 12, after V lost 2 bases and J lost 6 bases. Per the germline V gene, CDR1 is SGHRS and CDR2 is YFSETQ. The CDR3 is 16 amino acids. Here the CDR3 DNA reads TGCGCCAGCAGCTTTCACGGAGTAGGACAGGGAGATGGCTACACCTTC. Translated, it gives CASSFHGVGQGDGYTF.

This chain connects TRBV7-3 to TRBJ2-3; D call uncertain. The CDR3 runs to 14 residues. Between the trimmed V and J ends, which lost 5 bases and 0 bases, there was a span of 9 bases. CDR1 and CDR2 (germline): SGHTA, FQGTGA. The CDR3 nucleotides read TGTGCCAGCAGCCCGTTGACTAGCACAGATACGCAGTATTTT. Residues: CASSPLTSTDTQYF.

This clone was seen only once. The V and J genes are TRBV6-5 and TRBJ1-2; TRBD1 matches at 8 bases. V shed 4 bases, J shed 8 bases, and the junction held 6 bases outside the gene matches. This CDR3 is 13 amino acids long. Per germline, CDR1 MNHEY and CDR2 SVGAGI. The CDR3 DNA is TGTGCCAGCAGTTGGACAGGGACGTTGGGCTACACCTTC. This gives the protein CASSWTGTLGYTF.

The chain combines TRBV30 with TRBJ1-5; possibly TRBD1 for D (5 bases). Germline loops: CDR1 GTSNPN, CDR2 SVGIG (reference sequence). Trimming left V 3 bases short and J 4 bases short, with 13 bases between. This CDR3 has 14 residues. The CDR3 loop is CAWRGPQENQPQHF. The CDR3 DNA sequence: TGTGCCTGGAGGGGACCTCAGGAGAATCAGCCCCAGCATTTT.

The chain is built from TRBV6-6 and TRBJ2-5; TRBD1 matches 9 bases. The length of the CDR3 is 15 residues. The V gene's germline CDR1 is MNHNY and CDR2 SVGAGI (reference sequence). V gave up 5 bases and J gave up 6 bases; unmatched junction bases: 10. CDR3 coding DNA: TGTGCCAGCAGTCCTCCGGGACAGGGAAGTAAGACCCAGTACTTC. Translation gives CASSPPGQGSKTQYF.

V is TRBV5-1 and J is TRBJ2-7; TRBD1 aligns across 8 bases. The CDR3 loop spans 14 amino acids. Looked up from germline, CDR1 is SGHRS and CDR2 is YFSETQ. The V and J ends lost 4 bases and 7 bases, in that order; junction bases with no gene match: 10. CDR3 protein: CASSGRTGRGEQYF. The DNA of the CDR3 is TGCGCCAGCAGCGGACGGACAGGGCGGGGAGAGCAGTACTTC.

The J gene is TRBJ2-1, the V gene TRBV2; 14 bases are a match to TRBD2. After removal of 5 bases from V and 7 bases from J, the junction contained 4 bases not matched to a gene. The V gene's germline CDR1 is SNHLY and CDR2 FYNNEI. The CDR3 has 15 residues. CDR3: CASSKTSGGDNEQFF. The CDR3 bases are TGTGCCAGCAGTAAGACTAGCGGGGGGGATAATGAGCAGTTCTTC.

The chain links TRBV6-4 to TRBJ2-6; D gene ambiguous. Germline V gives CDR1 MRHNA, CDR2 SNTAGT. V was cut by 10 bases and J by 0 bases, with 13 bases left in between. This CDR3 has 15 amino acids. Here the CDR3 reads CAIETSSSGANVLTF. As DNA, the CDR3 is TGTGCCATCGAGACATCCAGCTCTGGGGCCAACGTCCTGACTTTC.

The chain uses TRBV9 and TRBJ2-2; no reliable D call. This CDR3 spans 12 amino acids. The V end lost 3 bases, the J end lost 5 bases, and 5 bases lay between the germline ends. CDR1 and CDR2 from the germline V gene are SGDLS and YYNGEE. As DNA, the CDR3 is TGTGCCAGCAGCGGCCAGACCGGGGAGCTGTTTTTT. Its protein is CASSGQTGELFF.

The chain carries TRBV28 and TRBJ2-7; TRBD2 might be the D (5 bases). Germline CDR1 MDHEN, CDR2 SYDVKM. V gave up 1 base and J gave up 6 bases, with 19 bases separating them. CDR3 length equals 16 residues. The chain's CDR3 is CASSLLYGTSPAEQYF. The CDR3 nucleotides read TGTGCCAGCAGTTTATTATATGGCACTAGTCCGGCCGAGCAGTACTTC.

The rearrangement joins TRBV7-2 to TRBJ2-5; TRBD2 agrees at 11 bases. CDR1 and CDR2 from the germline V gene are SGHTA and FQGNSA. The CDR3 covers 14 residues. Trimming cost V 6 bases and J 5 bases; bases outside gene matches: 5. The CDR3 is CASSPSGGYETQYF. As DNA, the CDR3 is TGTGCCAGCAGTCCTAGCGGGGGGTATGAGACCCAGTACTTC.

The rearrangement links TRBV30 to TRBJ1-5; perhaps TRBD1 as D (6 bases). The CDR3 contains 13 residues. The ends were cut back, 2 bases at V and 4 bases at J, with 9 bases in the middle. Germline V CDR1 and CDR2: GTSNPN, SVGIG (reference sequence). CDR3 bases: TGTGCCTGGAGTCGGACAGAAAATCAGCCCCAGCATTTT. Translation gives CAWSRTENQPQHF. Full variable domain (outside the CDR3, taken from reference TRBV30 and TRBJ1-5): SQTIHQWPATLVQPVGSPLSLECTVEGTSNPNLYWYRQAAGRGLQLLFYSVGIGQISSEVPQNLSASRPQDRQFILSSKKLLLSDSGFYLCAWSRTENQPQHFGDGTRLSIL.

This clone was observed a handful of times. V gene TRBV11-2 combines with J gene TRBJ1-1, with a weak D call TRBD1 (6 bases). Germline CDR1 reads SGHAT; CDR2 reads FQNNGV. Trimming left V 5 bases short and J 5 bases short, with 12 bases between. The CDR3 has 13 residues. The CDR3 reads CASSEQGRTEAFF. The CDR3 DNA is TGTGCCAGCAGCGAACAGGGTCGGACTGAAGCTTTCTTT.

V is TRBV10-3 and J is TRBJ1-5; D unclear. CDR1 ENHRY and CDR2 SYGVKD come from the germline V gene. CDR3 length: 12 amino acids. V was clipped by 2 bases and J by 3 bases, with 2 bases between them. The CDR3 region is CAISENNQPQHF. CDR3 DNA sequence: TGTGCCATCAGTGAGAACAATCAGCCCCAGCATTTT.

The chain has TRBV19 and TRBJ1-1, with D possibly TRBD1 on 5 matching bases. Between the trimmed V and J ends, which lost 4 bases and 5 bases, there was a span of 17 bases. The CDR3 covers 15 residues. Germline-derived CDR1 and CDR2 are LNHDA and SQIVND (reference sequence). This CDR3 is CASSSTTGFKTEAFF. The CDR3 DNA reads TGTGCCAGTAGTAGCACCACAGGCTTCAAGACTGAAGCTTTCTTT.

This clone was seen a handful of times. The chain recombines TRBV14 with TRBJ1-1, with 8 bases fitting TRBD1. J gave up 5 bases and V 4 bases, and 12 bases lay outside the gene matches. This CDR3 has 16 residues. Germline loops: CDR1 SGHDN, CDR2 FVKESK. This CDR3 is CASSPPSLWTGTEAFF. The DNA for the CDR3 is TGTGCCAGCAGCCCCCCATCGCTCTGGACAGGGACTGAAGCTTTCTTT.

This clone was picked up one time. The V gene is TRBV19, the J gene TRBJ2-7; D is unresolved. Trimming pared 6 bases from V and 3 bases from J, leaving 6 bases between. The CDR3 contains 11 residues. The germline V gene has CDR1 LNHDA and CDR2 SQIVND (reference sequence). The CDR3, as DNA: TGTGCCAGTAGAGGTGGCTACGAGCAGTACTTC. Its translation is CASRGGYEQYF.

This clone was counted a few times. The chain employs TRBV28 and TRBJ1-1, with a tentative D call TRBD1 (5 bases). Germline V lookup: CDR1 MDHEN, CDR2 SYDVKM. The length of the CDR3 is 14 residues. Trimming pared 7 bases from V and 4 bases from J, leaving 16 bases between. This CDR3 reads CASIGGLSGTEAFF. CDR3 nucleotides: TGTGCCAGCATCGGGGGATTATCGGGCACTGAAGCTTTCTTT. Full variable domain (rest looked up from reference TRBV28 and TRBJ1-1): DVKVTQSSRYLVKRTGEKVFLECVQDMDHENMFWYRQDPGLGLRLIYFSYDVKMKEKGDIPEGYSVSREKKERFSLILESASTNQTSMYLCASIGGLSGTEAFFGQGTRLTVV.

This chain connects TRBV4-1 to TRBJ1-4, with a tentative D call TRBD1 (5 bases). The CDR3 extends over 15 amino acids. The germline V and J ends were trimmed by 1 base and 7 bases, with 13 bases remaining between them. Germline-derived CDR1 and CDR2 are MGHRA and YSYEKL. The CDR3 region has the DNA TGCGCCAGCAGCCAAGGGGGCGCGAGGGGTGAAAAACTGTTTTTT. It translates to CASSQGGARGEKLFF.

J is TRBJ2-5 and V is TRBV7-3; 8 nucleotides align to TRBD1. With V trimmed by 2 bases and J by 5 bases, 7 bases remained unmatched. Germline assignment: CDR1 SGHTA and CDR2 FQGTGA. The CDR3 is made up of 15 amino acids. DNA for the CDR3: TGTGCCAGCAGCTTAGGCCAGGGGGCTTGGGAGACCCAGTACTTC. Translation: CASSLGQGAWETQYF.

V and J are TRBV19 and TRBJ1-1; D gene uncertain. Germline V CDR1 and CDR2: LNHDA, SQIVND (reference sequence). The germline V and J ends were trimmed by 5 bases and 7 bases, with 14 bases remaining between them. The CDR3 spans 13 residues. CDR3 sequence: CASSFRQSLEAFF. CDR3 nucleotides: TGTGCCAGTAGTTTCAGGCAGAGTCTTGAAGCTTTCTTT.

This clone was observed a few times. V usage is TRBV11-2 and J usage is TRBJ2-7; 8 positions match TRBD2. Per the germline V gene, CDR1 is SGHAT and CDR2 is FQNNGV. The CDR3 contains 15 residues. V lost 3 bases to trimming and J lost 6 bases; unmatched junction nucleotides: 10. The CDR3 nucleotides are TGTGCCAGCAGCTTCATCGACGGGGGGGCTGCCGAGCAGTACTTC. It encodes CASSFIDGGAAEQYF.

The rearrangement joins TRBV7-9 to TRBJ1-5; TRBD1 matches at 9 bases. CDR3 length: 17 residues. Germline V CDR1 and CDR2: SEHNR, FQNEAQ (reference sequence). V was clipped by 1 base and J by 4 bases; unmatched bases: 8. CDR3 sequence: CASSLETGTGTNQPQHF. CDR3 coding DNA: TGTGCCAGCAGCTTAGAAACTGGGACAGGGACTAATCAGCCCCAGCATTTT.